One and the same sample provided the 28 T cell receptor beta chains below, sequenced in a study of T cells expressing NK-cell markers. TCRdb derives one entry per CDR3 protein from the 5' RACE reads, leaving out DNA. Recorded here are hundreds of thousands of distinct CDR3 sequences; the top ten clones represent 3.5% to 5%. The specimen was blood T cells: a sorted CD56 or NKG2C T cell subset, CD4+ or CD8+ T cells, or bulk PBMC T cells (not recorded which). All receptors come from a woman aged 18 to 75 in good health.

The rearrangement joins TRBV7-2 to TRBJ1-3. The CDR3 runs to 14 residues. The germline CDR1 and CDR2 sequences are SGHTA and FQGNSA. The CDR3 region is CASSLAREGNTIYF.

The chain employs TRBV7-9 and TRBJ1-1; TCRdb's D gene call, TRBD1, goes unchecked for lack of DNA. The CDR3 totals 11 residues. Germline V gene data show CDR1 as SEHNR and CDR2 as FQNEAQ (reference sequence). The CDR3 here is CASSLQGLAFF.

The rearrangement links TRBV12-3 or TRBV12-4 to TRBJ2-1; with no DNA, the TCRdb D assignment of TRBD2 cannot be verified. CDR3 length equals 16 residues. The CDR3 sequence: CASSSIAGGWHNEQFF.

The rearrangement joins TRBV29-1 to TRBJ2-7; TCRdb reports TRBD2, a call that lacks DNA to check it against. The CDR3 contains 15 residues. CDR1 SQVTM and CDR2 ANQGSEA come from the germline V gene. This CDR3 is CSVEGTSRDSTWQYF.

The CDR3 reads CASSPLPGIRGEQYF. The chain is built from TRBV18 and TRBJ2-7; TCRdb outputs TRBD2, but without DNA this stays unchecked. CDR3 length: 15 residues. Germline loops: CDR1 KGHSH, CDR2 LQKENI.

V gene TRBV3-1 combines with J gene TRBJ2-3; with no DNA, the TCRdb D assignment of TRBD1 cannot be verified. This CDR3 has 17 amino acids. The germline V gene has CDR1 LGHDT and CDR2 YNNKEL (reference sequence). The CDR3 loop is CASSRGGNRVIADTQYF.

The CDR3 region is CASSPRGGFRTGPEAFF. The genes are TRBV5-1 and TRBJ1-1; TCRdb picks TRBD1, but there is no DNA to check that call. From germline, CDR1 is SGHRS and CDR2 YFSETQ. This CDR3 is built from 17 residues.

V and J are TRBV20-1 and TRBJ1-4. From germline, CDR1 is DFQATT and CDR2 SNEGSKA (reference sequence). The CDR3 covers 14 residues. The CDR3: CSARPYVGSEKLFF.

This sequence joins TRBV15 and TRBJ2-7; TCRdb picks TRBD2, but there is no DNA to check that call. The CDR3 contains 15 residues. Germline CDR1 and CDR2: LNHNV and YYDKDF (reference sequence). CDR3 region: CATSIVGLAGLEQYF.

The chain links TRBV4-3 to TRBJ1-5. The CDR3 is 15 amino acids. Germline V gene data show CDR1 as LGHNA and CDR2 as YSLEER. This chain's CDR3 is CASSQDLSRSQPQHF.

This rearrangement joins TRBV9 to TRBJ1-1; lacking DNA, the TRBD1 call made by TCRdb goes unchecked. Germline V gene data show CDR1 as SGDLS and CDR2 as YYNGEE. This CDR3 contains 16 residues. This CDR3 is CASSVGDGEADTEAFF.

The V and J genes are TRBV28 and TRBJ2-7; absent DNA, TCRdb's TRBD1 call cannot be checked. CDR1 is MDHEN, CDR2 SYDVKM, per germline. The CDR3 is 12 residues long. This CDR3 is CASMDRGLEQYF.

The chain links TRBV5-1 to TRBJ2-7. Per the germline V gene, CDR1 is SGHRS and CDR2 is YFSETQ. The CDR3 contains 14 residues. The CDR3 sequence is CASSLGAGVYEQYF. Drawing the rest from reference TRBV5-1 and TRBJ2-7, the complete variable domain is KAGVTQTPRYLIKTRGQQVTLSCSPISGHRSVSWYQQTPGQGLQFLFEYFSETQRNKGNFPGRFSGRQFSNSRSEMNVSTLELGDSALYLCASSLGAGVYEQYFGPGTRLTVT.

V gene TRBV15 combines with J gene TRBJ2-5. The germline V gene has CDR1 LNHNV and CDR2 YYDKDF (reference sequence). There are 14 residues in the CDR3. This CDR3 reads CATSRDPGKETQYF.

This chain connects TRBV4-3 to TRBJ1-3. Germline assignment: CDR1 LGHNA and CDR2 YSLEER. There are 14 residues in the CDR3. CDR3 amino acids: CASSQAASGNTIYF.

The rearrangement joins TRBV7-6 to TRBJ1-2; the TCRdb call, TRBD1, lacks DNA for checking. CDR1 SGHVS and CDR2 FNYEAQ come from the germline V gene. This CDR3 has 14 residues. The CDR3 spells CASSEDRGLGGFTF.

J is TRBJ1-4 and V is TRBV6-5; absent DNA, TCRdb's TRBD1 call cannot be checked. Germline V CDR1 and CDR2: MNHEY, SVGAGI. This CDR3 spans 15 amino acids. CDR3: CASSYLPGAGEKLFF.

V and J are TRBV29-1 and TRBJ1-2. Germline-derived CDR1 and CDR2 are SQVTM and ANQGSEA. The CDR3 totals 14 residues. CDR3 sequence: CSVERVYRQNGYTF.

The V and J genes are TRBV7-9 and TRBJ2-5; TCRdb outputs TRBD1, but without DNA this stays unchecked. The CDR3 extends over 13 amino acids. CDR1 is SEHNR, CDR2 FQNEAQ, per germline (reference sequence). The CDR3 sequence: CASSSREQETQYF. Variable domain in full (rest from reference TRBV7-9 and TRBJ2-5): DTGVSQNPRHKITKRGQNVTFRCDPISEHNRLYWYRQTLGQGPEFLTYFQNEAQLEKSRLLSDRFSAERPKGSFSTLEIQRTEQGDSAMYLCASSSREQETQYFGPGTRLLVL.

The CDR3 loop is CAISESARADHEKLFF. The J gene is TRBJ1-4, the V gene TRBV10-3. The CDR3 spans 16 residues. CDR1 ENHRY and CDR2 SYGVKD come from the germline V gene.

V is TRBV20-1 and J is TRBJ2-1. The length of the CDR3 is 15 residues. Germline V gene lookup returns CDR1 DFQATT and CDR2 SNEGSKA (reference sequence). The CDR3 region is CSARESSGDYNEQFF.

This chain connects TRBV20-1 to TRBJ2-3; TCRdb outputs TRBD2, but without DNA this stays unchecked. In germline, CDR1 is DFQATT, CDR2 SNEGSKA (reference sequence). This CDR3 spans 13 amino acids. CDR3: CSVALAGKDTQYF.

The chain uses TRBV20-1 and TRBJ1-6; without DNA, the TCRdb call of TRBD1 cannot be checked. Per germline, CDR1 DFQATT and CDR2 SNEGSKA (reference sequence). This CDR3 spans 14 amino acids. This chain's CDR3 is CSASPQGLNSPLHF.

The chain has TRBV9 and TRBJ2-5. CDR1 is SGDLS, CDR2 YYNGEE, per germline. The length of the CDR3 is 15 residues. This CDR3 is CASSVGSGLQETQYF.

The CDR3 sequence is CSARDWRGQETQYF. The V and J genes are TRBV20-1 and TRBJ2-5; checking the TCRdb D call of TRBD2 is not possible without DNA. The germline gives CDR1 DFQATT, CDR2 SNEGSKA (reference sequence). The CDR3 sequence is 14 residues long.

This chain links TRBV5-4 with TRBJ2-2; TCRdb lists TRBD2, though no DNA is available to test this call. This CDR3 comprises 14 residues. Germline CDR1 is SGHNT and CDR2 is YYREEE (reference sequence). CDR3 region: CASSASANTGELFF. Full variable domain (rest looked up from reference TRBV5-4 and TRBJ2-2): ETGVTQSPTHLIKTRGQQVTLRCSSQSGHNTVSWYQQALGQGPQFIFQYYREEENGRGNFPPRFSGLQFPNYSSELNVNALELDDSALYLCASSASANTGELFFGEGSRLTVL.

The rearrangement links TRBV12-3 or TRBV12-4 to TRBJ2-1; no DNA is available, so the TRBD2 call from TCRdb remains unchecked. The CDR3 covers 17 residues. CDR3 sequence: CASSPRTSGRGYNEQFF.

The V gene is TRBV18, the J gene TRBJ2-5; TCRdb's D call of TRBD2 is untestable without DNA. The CDR3 has 16 residues. CDR1 is KGHSH, CDR2 LQKENI, per germline. CDR3: CASSAGLAGAQETQYF.